This TCR beta chain is from a study of T-cell reconstitution after alpha-beta-depleted transplantation in children. Overall study findings and caveats: After one year, T-cell counts and TCRbeta diversity mostly came from new T cells. Several patients had high TCRbeta diversity at day 60; it came from surviving recipient T cells and thymic progenitors. In patients about two months after transplant, alpha-beta T cells reportedly arose from several hundred expanded graft clones.

Trimming took off 3 bases at V and 1 base at J, with 6 bases between the two ends. Germline V lookup: CDR1 LGHNA, CDR2 YSLEER. The CDR3 is made up of 13 amino acids. This clonotype was observed at least ten times. As yet, its antigen is unknown. Unique molecular identifiers were built into the TCRbeta library. Using its own MiXCR run on the PCR reads, TCRdb lists one record per CDR3 protein. The data show about 980,000 distinct CDR3 sequences, with roughly 29% seen just once and roughly 27% held by the top ten. V and J are TRBV4-3 and TRBJ2-5, with D uncertain. The source was PBMCs, mostly from graft donor cells, collected 360 days after TCRalphabeta/CD19-depleted stem cell transplant. This receptor was taken from a boy less than two years old who had a stem cell transplant for SCID, so the T cells may come from the graft donor. The CDR3 reads CASSHLPQETQYF. The CDR3 coding sequence is TGCGCCAGCAGCCACCTCCCCCAAGAGACCCAGTACTTC.